The 17 T cell receptor beta chains below were found in one sample sequenced in a study of T-cell reconstitution after alpha-beta-depleted transplantation in children. Researchers prepared the TCRbeta library using unique molecular identifiers, the study reports. TCRdb re-called the PCR reads with MiXCR, one entry per CDR3 protein. In the table there are roughly 500,000 distinct CDR3 sequences, around 13% of which are singletons. The input for sequencing was PBMCs from the stem cell graft donor, taken from the stem cell graft. The receptors stem from a human donor who donated a stem cell graft to a child with combined immunodeficiency.

This clonotype was recorded at least ten times. This sequence joins TRBV12-3 or TRBV12-4 and TRBJ1-5; D is ambiguous. Trimming took off 5 bases at V and 3 bases at J, with 14 bases between the two ends. The CDR3 is 15 residues long. The CDR3 DNA follows: TGTGCCAGCAGTCCCGGCGCGGGTTACAATCAGCCCCAGCATTTT. This encodes CASSPGAGYNQPQHF.

The chain is built from TRBV27 and TRBJ2-1; D is unclear. CDR3 length: 14 amino acids. V gave up 4 bases and J gave up 0 bases, with 7 bases separating them. Germline CDR1 is MNHEY and CDR2 is SMNVEV (reference sequence). In DNA form, the CDR3 reads TGTGCCAGCAGTTCCACGGGCTCCTACAATGAGCAGTTCTTC. Translating gives CASSSTGSYNEQFF.

V and J are TRBV7-3 and TRBJ2-6; D might be TRBD1 (5 bases). V lost 1 base and J lost 0, with 13 bases in between. Germline CDR1 reads SGHTA; CDR2 reads FQGTGA. The CDR3 runs to 18 residues. The CDR3 sequence: CASSLRDRAASGANVLTF. In DNA form, the CDR3 reads TGTGCCAGCAGCTTAAGAGACAGAGCTGCCTCTGGGGCCAACGTCCTGACTTTC.

V usage is TRBV15 and J usage is TRBJ2-1, with 9 bases identical to TRBD2. The CDR3 length is 15 residues. Germline trimming cut 3 bases from V and 5 bases from J; bases unmatched to any gene: 5. CDR1 is LNHNV and CDR2 is YYDKDF in the germline V gene (reference sequence). CDR3 in amino acids: CATSREASGNNEQFF. The CDR3 bases are TGTGCCACCAGCAGGGAAGCTAGCGGGAACAATGAGCAGTTCTTC. Complete variable domain (other parts from reference TRBV15 and TRBJ2-1): DAMVIQNPRYQVTQFGKPVTLSCSQTLNHNVMYWYQQKSSQAPKLLFHYYDKDFNNEADTPDNFQSRRPNTSFCFLDIRSPGLGDTAMYLCATSREASGNNEQFFGPGTRLTVL.

This clonotype occurred many times. The chain recombines TRBV3-1 with TRBJ2-3; D call uncertain. The CDR3 contains 12 residues. Germline CDR1 and CDR2: LGHDT and YNNKEL (reference sequence). The V gene lost 4 bases and the J gene lost 6 bases, with 8 bases spanning the gap. Here the CDR3 DNA reads TGTGCCAGCAGCCTTTGGCGGGATACGCAGTATTTT. This gives the protein CASSLWRDTQYF.

The rearrangement joins TRBV20-1 to TRBJ2-1; D is uncertain. CDR1 and CDR2 from the germline V gene are DFQATT and SNEGSKA (reference sequence). V was shortened by 2 bases and J by 6 bases, with 11 bases between the two germline ends. CDR3 size: 13 residues. The CDR3, as DNA: TGCAGTGCTAGAACCATTGGCCCCAATGAGCAGTTCTTC. It yields the protein CSARTIGPNEQFF.

The chain carries TRBV12-3 or TRBV12-4 and TRBJ1-5; maybe TRBD1 (6 bases). The CDR3 length is 15 residues. V lost 6 bases and J lost 2, with 14 bases in between. This chain's CDR3 is CASRLGGNRNQPQHF. The CDR3 bases are TGTGCCAGCAGGCTAGGGGGGAACCGCAATCAGCCCCAGCATTTT.

This clonotype came up many times. The chain joins TRBV5-1 to TRBJ2-2; TRBD2 matches at 12 bases. Germline V gene sequence: CDR1 SGHRS, CDR2 YFSETQ. Trimming took 4 bases from V and 4 from J; bases not matched to a gene: 5. The CDR3 extends over 16 amino acids. CDR3 sequence reads: CASSPGLAGLTGELFF. The CDR3 nucleotides are TGCGCCAGCAGCCCCGGACTAGCGGGACTCACCGGGGAGCTGTTTTTT. Full variable domain (outside the CDR3, taken from reference TRBV5-1 and TRBJ2-2): KAGVTQTPRYLIKTRGQQVTLSCSPISGHRSVSWYQQTPGQGLQFLFEYFSETQRNKGNFPGRFSGRQFSNSRSEMNVSTLELGDSALYLCASSPGLAGLTGELFFGEGSRLTVL.

This clonotype was counted ten times or more. The chain combines TRBV9 with TRBJ2-1; the match to TRBD2 covers 12 bases. Germline trimming cut 4 bases from V and 7 bases from J; bases unmatched to any gene: 6. The CDR3 has 15 residues. Germline CDR1 and CDR2: SGDLS and YYNGEE. The CDR3 here is CASSPTSGSSNEQFF. The DNA for the CDR3 is TGTGCCAGCAGCCCGACTAGCGGGAGTTCGAATGAGCAGTTCTTC.

This clonotype appeared many times. This chain links TRBV7-9 with TRBJ2-1; 9 nucleotides match TRBD1. The CDR3 totals 14 residues. Germline V gives CDR1 SEHNR, CDR2 FQNEAQ (reference sequence). Trimming cost V 5 bases and J 7 bases; bases outside gene matches: 6. The CDR3 DNA reads as TGTGCCAGCAGCGCCCGGGACAGGGTGAATGAGCAGTTCTTC. As protein: CASSARDRVNEQFF.

This clonotype was recorded at least ten times. V is TRBV12-3 or TRBV12-4 and J is TRBJ2-7; either TRBD1 or TRBD2 may fit D (6 bases each). Trimming shortened V by 5 bases and J by 4 bases, and 15 bases separated the two germline ends. This CDR3 is built from 14 residues. CDR3 bases: TGTGCCAGCAGTGGCGGGACATCTTCTTACGAGCAGTACTTC. Translating gives CASSGGTSSYEQYF.

The V and J genes are TRBV27 and TRBJ2-5; TRBD1 is a possible D gene (5 bases). Trimming cost V 0 bases and J 4 bases, with 12 bases left between them. Germline CDR1 is MNHEY and CDR2 is SMNVEV (reference sequence). The CDR3 runs to 15 residues. In nucleotides, the CDR3 is TGTGCCAGCAGTTTATCTGCCAGGGCGATAGAGACCCAGTACTTC. Amino acid sequence: CASSLSARAIETQYF.

The chain is built from TRBV25-1 and TRBJ1-2, with a possible D match to TRBD1 (5 bases). Deletions cut 4 bases from V and 8 bases from J, with 8 bases between. The CDR3 sequence is 11 residues long. Germline loops: CDR1 MGHDK, CDR2 SYGVNS. In DNA form, the CDR3 reads TGTGCCAGCAGTGCCACAGGCGGCTACACCTTC. Residues: CASSATGGYTF.

The chain is built from TRBV5-1 and TRBJ1-1, with D possibly matching TRBD1 (5 bases). Trimming stripped 4 bases from V and 1 base from J, with 11 bases between. Germline CDR1 and CDR2: SGHRS and YFSETQ. The CDR3 length is 14 residues. CDR3 region: CASSQDTENTEAFF. In DNA, the CDR3 is TGCGCCAGCAGCCAGGACACGGAGAACACTGAAGCTTTCTTT.

The table lists this clonotype with a few counts. CDR3 loop: CSVEAQGAVTYEQYF. The CDR3 coding sequence is TGCAGCGTTGAAGCTCAGGGGGCGGTTACCTACGAGCAGTACTTC. V usage is TRBV29-1 and J usage is TRBJ2-7; 8 nucleotides match TRBD1. The CDR3 has 15 residues. CDR1 and CDR2 (germline): SQVTM, ANQGSEA. V shed 1 base and J 2 bases; nucleotides not matched to a gene: 7.

This CDR3 is CASSQDGVSGHEQFF. DNA of the CDR3: TGCGCCAGCAGCCAAGATGGGGTATCGGGTCATGAGCAGTTCTTC. This chain joins TRBV4-3 and TRBJ2-1; D unresolved. V shed 0 bases and J shed 8 bases, with 14 bases lying between them. The CDR3 has 15 residues. The germline V gene has CDR1 LGHNA and CDR2 YSLEER.

This clonotype was recorded at least ten times. This sequence joins TRBV29-1 and TRBJ2-7, with D possibly TRBD2 on 5 matching bases. The V gene lost 2 bases and the J gene lost 0 bases, with 8 bases spanning the gap. The length of the CDR3 is 13 residues. Germline V gene data show CDR1 as SQVTM and CDR2 as ANQGSEA. CDR3 nucleotides: TGCAGCGTTGAAACGGGGAGCTCCTACGAGCAGTACTTC. This gives the protein CSVETGSSYEQYF.